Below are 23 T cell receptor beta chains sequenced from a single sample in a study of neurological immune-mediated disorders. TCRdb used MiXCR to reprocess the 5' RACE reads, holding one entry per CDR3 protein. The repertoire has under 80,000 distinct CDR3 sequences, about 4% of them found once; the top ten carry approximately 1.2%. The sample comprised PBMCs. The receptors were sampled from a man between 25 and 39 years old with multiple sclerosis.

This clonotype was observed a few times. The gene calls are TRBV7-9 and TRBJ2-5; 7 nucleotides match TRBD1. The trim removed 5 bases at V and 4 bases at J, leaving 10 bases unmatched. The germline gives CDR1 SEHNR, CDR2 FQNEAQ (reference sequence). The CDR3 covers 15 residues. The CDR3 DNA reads TGTGCCAGCAGCCCAATCGAGGGGGCATTAGAGACCCAGTACTTC. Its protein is CASSPIEGALETQYF.

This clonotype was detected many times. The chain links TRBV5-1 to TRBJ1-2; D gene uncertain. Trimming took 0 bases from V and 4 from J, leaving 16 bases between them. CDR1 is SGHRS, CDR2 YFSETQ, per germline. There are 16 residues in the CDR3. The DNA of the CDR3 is TGCGCCAGCAGCTTGGATTCGTCTACCGGATCCTATGGCTACACCTTC. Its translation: CASSLDSSTGSYGYTF.

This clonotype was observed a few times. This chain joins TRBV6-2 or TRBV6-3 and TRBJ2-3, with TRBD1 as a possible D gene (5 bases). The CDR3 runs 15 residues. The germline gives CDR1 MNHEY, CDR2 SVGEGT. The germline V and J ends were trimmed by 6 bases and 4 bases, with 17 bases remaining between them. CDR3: CASSPRQGLADTQYF. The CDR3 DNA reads TGTGCCAGCAGCCCGCGGCAGGGTTTGGCAGATACGCAGTATTTT.

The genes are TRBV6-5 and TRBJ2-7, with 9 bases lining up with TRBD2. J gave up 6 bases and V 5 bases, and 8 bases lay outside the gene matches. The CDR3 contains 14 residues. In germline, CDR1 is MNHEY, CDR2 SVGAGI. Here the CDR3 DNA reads TGTGCCAGCAGTCTGGGCGGGGGGGCCGGCGAGCAGTACTTC. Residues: CASSLGGGAGEQYF.

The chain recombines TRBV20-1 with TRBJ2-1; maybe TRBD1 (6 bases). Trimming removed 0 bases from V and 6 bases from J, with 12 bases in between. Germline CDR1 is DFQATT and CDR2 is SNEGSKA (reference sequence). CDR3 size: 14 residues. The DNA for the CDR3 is TGCAGTGCTAGAGATCGGCTACAGGGCAATGAGCAGTTCTTC. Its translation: CSARDRLQGNEQFF.

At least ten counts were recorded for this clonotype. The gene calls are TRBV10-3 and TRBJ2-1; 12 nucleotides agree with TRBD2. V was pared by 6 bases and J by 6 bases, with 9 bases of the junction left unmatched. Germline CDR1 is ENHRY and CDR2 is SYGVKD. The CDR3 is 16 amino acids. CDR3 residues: CAIRQFGGLAGNEQFF. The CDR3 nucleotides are TGTGCCATCAGGCAGTTTGGGGGACTAGCGGGCAATGAGCAGTTCTTC.

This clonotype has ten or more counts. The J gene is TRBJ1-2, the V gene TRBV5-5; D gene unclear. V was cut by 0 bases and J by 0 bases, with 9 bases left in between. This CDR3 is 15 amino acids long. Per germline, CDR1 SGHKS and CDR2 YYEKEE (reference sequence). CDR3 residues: CASSLVQFANYGYTF. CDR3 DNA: TGTGCCAGCAGCTTGGTACAGTTCGCTAACTATGGCTACACCTTC.

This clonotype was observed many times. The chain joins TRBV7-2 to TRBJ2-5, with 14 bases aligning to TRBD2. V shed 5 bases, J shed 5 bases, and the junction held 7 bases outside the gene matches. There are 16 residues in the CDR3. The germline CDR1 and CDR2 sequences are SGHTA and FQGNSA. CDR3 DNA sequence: TGTGCCAGCAGCATGCGACTAGCGGGGGGGTTTGAGACCCAGTACTTC. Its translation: CASSMRLAGGFETQYF.

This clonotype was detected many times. The CDR3 is CASSLGQGREQYF. The CDR3 nucleotides read TGTGCCAGCAGCTTGGGGCAGGGGAGAGAGCAGTACTTC. The chain combines TRBV5-6 with TRBJ2-7; the D gene is possibly TRBD1 (6 bases). Trimming removed 0 bases from V and 7 bases from J, with 11 bases in between. Germline V gene lookup returns CDR1 SGHDT and CDR2 YYEEEE. The CDR3 spans 13 residues.

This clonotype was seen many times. The CDR3 is CASLGGAPNTGELFF. The CDR3 DNA follows: TGCGCCAGCCTAGGGGGCGCCCCGAACACCGGGGAGCTGTTTTTT. J is TRBJ2-2 and V is TRBV10-2; 7 bases are shared with TRBD1. The CDR3 is 15 amino acids. V shed 8 bases, J shed 0 bases, and the junction held 6 bases outside the gene matches. Germline CDR1 is WSHSY and CDR2 is SAAADI.

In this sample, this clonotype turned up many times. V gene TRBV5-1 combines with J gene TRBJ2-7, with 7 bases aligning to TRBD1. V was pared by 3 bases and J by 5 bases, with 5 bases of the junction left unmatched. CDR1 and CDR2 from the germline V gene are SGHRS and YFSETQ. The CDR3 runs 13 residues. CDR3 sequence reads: CASSSPQGDEQYF. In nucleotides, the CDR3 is TGCGCCAGCAGCTCGCCCCAGGGGGACGAGCAGTACTTC. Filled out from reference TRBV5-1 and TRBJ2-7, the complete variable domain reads KAGVTQTPRYLIKTRGQQVTLSCSPISGHRSVSWYQQTPGQGLQFLFEYFSETQRNKGNFPGRFSGRQFSNSRSEMNVSTLELGDSALYLCASSSPQGDEQYFGPGTRLTVT.

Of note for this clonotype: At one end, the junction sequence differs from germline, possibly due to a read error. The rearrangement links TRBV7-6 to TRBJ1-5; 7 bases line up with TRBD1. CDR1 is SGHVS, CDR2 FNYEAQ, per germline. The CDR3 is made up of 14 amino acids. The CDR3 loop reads CASSLGQGVSPQNF. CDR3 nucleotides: TGTGCCAGCAGCTTAGGGCAGGGGGTTTCGCCCCAGAATTTT.

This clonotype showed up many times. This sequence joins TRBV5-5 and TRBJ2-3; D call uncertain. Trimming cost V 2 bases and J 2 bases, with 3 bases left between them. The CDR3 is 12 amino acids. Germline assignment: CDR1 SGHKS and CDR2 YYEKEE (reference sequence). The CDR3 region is CASSFSTDTQYF. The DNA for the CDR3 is TGTGCCAGCAGCTTCTCCACAGATACGCAGTATTTT.

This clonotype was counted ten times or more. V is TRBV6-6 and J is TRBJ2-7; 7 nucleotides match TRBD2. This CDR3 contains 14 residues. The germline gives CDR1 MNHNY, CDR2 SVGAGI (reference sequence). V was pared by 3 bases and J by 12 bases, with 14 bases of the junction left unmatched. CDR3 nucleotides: TGTGCCAGCAGTTATTACCCCGCGGGGGATGGGGCGTACTTC. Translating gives CASSYYPAGDGAYF.

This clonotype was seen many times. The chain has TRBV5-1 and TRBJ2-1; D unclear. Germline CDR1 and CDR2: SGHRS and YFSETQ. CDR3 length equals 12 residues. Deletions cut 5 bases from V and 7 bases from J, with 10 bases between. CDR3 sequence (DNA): TGCGCCAGCAGGGACGGGCAGAATGAGCAGTTCTTC. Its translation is CASRDGQNEQFF.

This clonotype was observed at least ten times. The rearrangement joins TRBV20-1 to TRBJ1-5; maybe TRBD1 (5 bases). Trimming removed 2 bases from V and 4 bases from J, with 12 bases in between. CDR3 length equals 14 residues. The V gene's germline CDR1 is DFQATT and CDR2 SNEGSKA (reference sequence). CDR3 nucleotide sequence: TGCAGTGCTAGACAGGGTTTTGGGAATCAGCCCCAGCATTTT. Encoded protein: CSARQGFGNQPQHF.

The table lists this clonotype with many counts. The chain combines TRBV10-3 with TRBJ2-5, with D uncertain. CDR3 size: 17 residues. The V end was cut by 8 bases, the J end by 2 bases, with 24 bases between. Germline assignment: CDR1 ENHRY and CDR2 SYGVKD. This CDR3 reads CAISPRKGRVSQETQYF. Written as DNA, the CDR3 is TGTGCCATCTCCCCGAGGAAGGGTAGGGTGTCACAAGAGACCCAGTACTTC.

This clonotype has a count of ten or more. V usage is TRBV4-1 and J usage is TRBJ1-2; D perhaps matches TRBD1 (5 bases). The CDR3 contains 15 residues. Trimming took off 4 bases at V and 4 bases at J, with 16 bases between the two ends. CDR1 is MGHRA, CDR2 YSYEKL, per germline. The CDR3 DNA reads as TGCGCCAGCAGCCTCCTTGTTGAGGGGCCCTATGGCTACACCTTC. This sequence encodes CASSLLVEGPYGYTF.

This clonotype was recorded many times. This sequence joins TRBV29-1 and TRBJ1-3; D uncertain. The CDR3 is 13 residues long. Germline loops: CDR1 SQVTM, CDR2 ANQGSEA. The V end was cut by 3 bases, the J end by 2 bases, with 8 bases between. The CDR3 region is CSVETSAGNTIYF. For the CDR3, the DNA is TGCAGCGTTGAGACCTCAGCTGGAAACACCATATATTTT.

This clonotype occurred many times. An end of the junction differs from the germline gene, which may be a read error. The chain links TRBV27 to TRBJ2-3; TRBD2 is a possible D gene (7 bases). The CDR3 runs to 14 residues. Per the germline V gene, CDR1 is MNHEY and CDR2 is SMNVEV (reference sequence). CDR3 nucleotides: TGCGCCAGCAGCTTGGGGGGGCGCACAGATACGCAGTATTTT. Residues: CASSLGGRTDTQYF.

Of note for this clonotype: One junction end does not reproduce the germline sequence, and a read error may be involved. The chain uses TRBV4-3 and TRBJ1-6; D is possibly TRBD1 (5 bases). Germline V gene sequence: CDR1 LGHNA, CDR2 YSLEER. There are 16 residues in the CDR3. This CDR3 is CASSRDGSSYNSPLNF. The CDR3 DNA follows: TGCGCCAGCAGCCGGGACGGGAGCTCCTATAATTCACCCCTCAACTTT.

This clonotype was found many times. CDR3 protein: CASSLRVNEQFF. As DNA, the CDR3 is TGTGCCAGCAGCTTAAGGGTCAATGAGCAGTTCTTC. The rearrangement joins TRBV7-9 to TRBJ2-1; D remains unclear. CDR3 length: 12 residues. Trimming stripped 2 bases from V and 6 bases from J, with 5 bases between. Germline V CDR1 and CDR2: SEHNR, FQNEAQ (reference sequence).

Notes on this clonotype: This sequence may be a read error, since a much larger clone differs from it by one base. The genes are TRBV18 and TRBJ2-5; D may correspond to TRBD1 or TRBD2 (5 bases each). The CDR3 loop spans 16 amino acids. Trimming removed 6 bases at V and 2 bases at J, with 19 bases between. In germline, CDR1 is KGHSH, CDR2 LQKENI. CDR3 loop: CASSVNRDEGQETQYF. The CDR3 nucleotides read TGTGCCAGCTCTGTCAACCGGGACGAGGGGCAAGAGACCCAGTACTTC.